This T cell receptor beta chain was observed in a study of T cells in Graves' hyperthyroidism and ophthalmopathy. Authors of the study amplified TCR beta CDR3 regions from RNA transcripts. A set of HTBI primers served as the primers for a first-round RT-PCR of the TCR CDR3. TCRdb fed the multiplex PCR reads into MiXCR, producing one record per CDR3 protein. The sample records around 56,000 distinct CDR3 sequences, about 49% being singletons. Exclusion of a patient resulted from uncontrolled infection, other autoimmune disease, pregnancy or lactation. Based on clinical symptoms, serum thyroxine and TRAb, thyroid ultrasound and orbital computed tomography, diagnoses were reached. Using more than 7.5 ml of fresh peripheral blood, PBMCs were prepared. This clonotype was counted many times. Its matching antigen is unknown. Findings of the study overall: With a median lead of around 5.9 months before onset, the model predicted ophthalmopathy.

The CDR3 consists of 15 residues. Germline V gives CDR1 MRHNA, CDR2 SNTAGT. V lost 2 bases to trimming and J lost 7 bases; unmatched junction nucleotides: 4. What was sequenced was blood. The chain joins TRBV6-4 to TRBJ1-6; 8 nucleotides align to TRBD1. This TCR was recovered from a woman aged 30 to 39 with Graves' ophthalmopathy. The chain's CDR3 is CASSDTTGENSPLHF. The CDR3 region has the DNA TGTGCCAGCAGTGACACGACAGGGGAGAATTCACCCCTCCACTTT.